The sequence of this T cell receptor (beta chain) was determined in a study of human T cells and chemical hapten exposure. TCRdb fed the RACE reads into MiXCR, producing one record per CDR3 protein. Here the sample spans around 250,000 distinct CDR3 sequences, about 9% being singletons. The table lists this clonotype with many counts. Germline V gene data show CDR1 as SQVTM and CDR2 as ANQGSEA. V dropped 7 bases and J dropped 8 bases, with 17 bases sitting between them. The length of the CDR3 is 12 residues. Time point specified: pre-sensitization, week 0. Stated treatment: therapeutic diphenylcyclopropenone sensitization with weekly scalp DPC.

The specimen comprised whole blood, sampled in connection with sensitization to the hapten diphenylcyclopropenone (DPC). The source of this sequence is a woman in her forties with alopecia areata. Some clones in this sample may be carry-over from other donors' samples. The genes are TRBV29-1 and TRBJ1-2; D is ambiguous. The CDR3 region is CSAGRLTEGYTF. DNA for the CDR3: TGCAGCGCTGGACGGTTAACTGAGGGCTACACCTTC.